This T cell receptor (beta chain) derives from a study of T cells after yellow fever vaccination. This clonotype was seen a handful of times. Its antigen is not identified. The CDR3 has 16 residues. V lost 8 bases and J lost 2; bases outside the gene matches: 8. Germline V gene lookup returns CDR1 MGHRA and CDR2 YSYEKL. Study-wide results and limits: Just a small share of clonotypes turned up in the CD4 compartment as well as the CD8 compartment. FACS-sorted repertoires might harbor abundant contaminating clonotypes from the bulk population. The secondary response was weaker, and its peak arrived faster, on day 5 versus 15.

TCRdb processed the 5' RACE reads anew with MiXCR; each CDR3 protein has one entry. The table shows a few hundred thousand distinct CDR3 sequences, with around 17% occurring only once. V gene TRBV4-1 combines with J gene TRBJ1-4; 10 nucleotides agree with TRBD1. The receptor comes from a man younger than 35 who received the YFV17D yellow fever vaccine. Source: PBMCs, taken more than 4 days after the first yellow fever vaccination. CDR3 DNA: TGCGCCAGCCGCCGCGGACAGGGGGGGACTAATGAAAAACTGTTTTTT. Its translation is CASRRGQGGTNEKLFF.